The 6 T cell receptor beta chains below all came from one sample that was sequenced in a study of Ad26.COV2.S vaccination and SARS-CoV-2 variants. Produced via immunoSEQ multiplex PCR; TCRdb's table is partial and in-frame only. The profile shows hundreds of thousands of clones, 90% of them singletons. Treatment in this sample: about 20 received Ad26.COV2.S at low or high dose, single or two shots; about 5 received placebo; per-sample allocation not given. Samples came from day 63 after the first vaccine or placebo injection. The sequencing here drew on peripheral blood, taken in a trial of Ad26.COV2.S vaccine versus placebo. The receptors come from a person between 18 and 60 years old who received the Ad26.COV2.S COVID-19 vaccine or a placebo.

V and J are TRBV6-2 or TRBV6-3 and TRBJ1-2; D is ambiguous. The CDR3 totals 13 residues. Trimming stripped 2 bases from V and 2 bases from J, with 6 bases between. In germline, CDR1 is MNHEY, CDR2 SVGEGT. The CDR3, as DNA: TGTGCCAGCAGTTACGTACGAAACTATGGCTACACCTTC. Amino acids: CASSYVRNYGYTF.

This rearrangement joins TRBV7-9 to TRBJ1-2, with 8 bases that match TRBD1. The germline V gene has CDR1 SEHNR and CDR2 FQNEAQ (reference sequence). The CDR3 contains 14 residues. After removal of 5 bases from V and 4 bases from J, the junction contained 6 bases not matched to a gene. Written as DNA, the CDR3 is TGTGCCAGCAGCCCTCTGGACAGGGCCTATGGCTACACCTTC. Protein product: CASSPLDRAYGYTF.

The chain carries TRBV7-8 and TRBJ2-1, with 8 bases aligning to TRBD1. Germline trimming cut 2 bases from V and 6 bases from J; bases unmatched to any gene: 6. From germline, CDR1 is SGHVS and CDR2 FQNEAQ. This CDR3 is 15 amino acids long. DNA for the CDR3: TGTGCCAGCAGCTTATCCGGGACAGGTCCCAATGAGCAGTTCTTC. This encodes CASSLSGTGPNEQFF. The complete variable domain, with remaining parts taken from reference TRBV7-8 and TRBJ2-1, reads GAGVSQSPRYKVAKRGQDVALRCDPISGHVSLFWYQQALGQGPEFLTYFQNEAQLDKSGLPSDRFFAERPEGSVSTLKIQRTQQEDSAVYLCASSLSGTGPNEQFFGPGTRLTVL.

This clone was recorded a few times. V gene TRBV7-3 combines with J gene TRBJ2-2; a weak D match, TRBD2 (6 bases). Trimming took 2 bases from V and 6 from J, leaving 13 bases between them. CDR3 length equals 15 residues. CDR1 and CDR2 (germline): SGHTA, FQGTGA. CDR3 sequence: CASSLLTSSAGELFF. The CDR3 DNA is TGTGCCAGCAGCTTACTCACCTCTAGCGCCGGGGAGCTGTTTTTT.

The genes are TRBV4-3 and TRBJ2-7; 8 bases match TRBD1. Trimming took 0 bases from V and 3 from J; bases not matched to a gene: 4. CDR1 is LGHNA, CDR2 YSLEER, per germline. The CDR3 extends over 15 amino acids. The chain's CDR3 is CASSQDMGTGYEQYF. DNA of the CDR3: TGCGCCAGCAGCCAAGATATGGGGACAGGCTACGAGCAGTACTTC.

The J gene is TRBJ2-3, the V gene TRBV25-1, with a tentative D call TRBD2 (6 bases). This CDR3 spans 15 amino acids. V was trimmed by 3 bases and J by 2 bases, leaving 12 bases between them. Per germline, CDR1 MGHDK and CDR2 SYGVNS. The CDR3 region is CASSDSGRYTDTQYF. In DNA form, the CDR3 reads TGTGCCAGCAGTGATTCGGGGAGGTACACAGATACGCAGTATTTT.